Here is one TCR beta chain with its context. As yet, its antigen is unknown. These data belong to a study of beta chain features in type 1 diabetes. Study conclusions and caveats: A definitive answer on HLA type influencing TCRB rearrangement was not reached here.

This CDR3 region has 11 residues. Germline values: CDR1 GTSNPN, CDR2 SVGIG (reference sequence). V was pared by 2 bases and J by 3 bases, with 3 bases between. It was one heparinised blood draw, averaging around 120 mL, that each donor gave. A CD45RO/CCR7/CD25/CD127/CD95/CD27 panel sorted naive, central memory, regulatory and stem cell-like memory CD4+ cells. Every bit of the isolated RNA underwent reverse transcription, so sequencing read expressed TCRB transcripts. Measured with immunoSEQ multiplex PCR; TCRdb has only the in-frame clones, and not every one. The sample lists under 400,000 clones, around a fifth occurring once.

This chain joins TRBV30 and TRBJ2-3; D is unclear. This TCR came from a woman between 18 and 30 years old in good health. Sequencing input: naive CD4+ T cells from blood. The CDR3 sequence: CAWSPTDTQYF. The CDR3 region has the DNA TGTGCCTGGAGTCCAACAGATACGCAGTATTTT.